These 28 T cell receptor beta chains were sequenced from one sample in a study of shared clonotypes between healthy human individuals. The assay was immunoSEQ multiplex PCR, and TCRdb's table has in-frame clones only and misses some. The sample includes a few million clones, 93% of them seen just once. Specimen: naive CD4+ T cells from PBMCs. Indicated subset: CD45RA+ positively selected. The source is a man in his late teens or twenties in good health. Some clones in this sample may be carry-over from other donors' samples.

In this sample, this clone turned up a few times. Other DNA sequences in this specimen translate into the identical CDR3. The chain uses TRBV28 and TRBJ1-3; 9 positions agree with TRBD1. V lost 5 bases, J lost 0 bases, and 8 bases stayed unmatched. Germline V lookup: CDR1 MDHEN, CDR2 SYDVKM. The CDR3 loop spans 17 amino acids. CDR3 residues: CASSLRTGDFSGNTIYF. CDR3 bases: TGTGCCAGCAGTCTTCGGACAGGGGACTTCTCTGGAAACACCATATATTTT.

The CDR3 DNA sequence: TGTGCCAGCAGCGTCGACATCGGGGACCCGACAGATACGCAGTATTTT. Amino acids: CASSVDIGDPTDTQYF. The chain is built from TRBV9 and TRBJ2-3, with D perhaps assigned TRBD1 or TRBD2 (5 bases each). Germline V gives CDR1 SGDLS, CDR2 YYNGEE. The V end lost 2 bases, the J end lost 3 bases, and 16 bases lay between the germline ends. The CDR3 is 16 residues long.

J is TRBJ1-3 and V is TRBV6-1; TRBD1 is a possible D gene (5 bases). Germline-derived CDR1 and CDR2 are MNHNS and SASEGT. Trimming cost V 4 bases and J 2 bases, with 18 bases left between them. This CDR3 is 17 amino acids long. The CDR3 reads CASSGLRQGGPGNTIYF. The DNA for the CDR3 is TGTGCCAGCAGTGGTTTGAGGCAGGGTGGACCTGGAAACACCATATATTTT.

V usage is TRBV11-3 and J usage is TRBJ2-1; D call uncertain. The V end was cut by 4 bases, the J end by 2 bases, with 15 bases between. The CDR3 covers 16 residues. The germline V gene encodes CDR1 SGHNT and CDR2 YENEEA. The DNA for the CDR3 is TGTGCCAGCAGCTCCGGGTCCTGGACCCCCTACAATGAGCAGTTCTTC. It yields the protein CASSSGSWTPYNEQFF.

The DNA for the CDR3 is TGTGCCAGCAGGGTAGATCTGAACACCGGGGAGCTGTTTTTT. Its protein is CASRVDLNTGELFF. V and J are TRBV4-2 and TRBJ2-2, with D hard to call. This CDR3 contains 14 residues. Germline CDR1 and CDR2: LGHNA and YNFKEQ. V was pared by 6 bases and J by 1 base, with 9 bases between.

This chain links TRBV9 with TRBJ2-7, with 8 bases lining up with TRBD1. This CDR3 comprises 14 residues. Germline V gives CDR1 SGDLS, CDR2 YYNGEE. Trimming removed 1 base from V and 5 bases from J; junction bases left unmatched: 5. Here the CDR3 reads CASSVQGAQNEQYF. Written as DNA, the CDR3 is TGTGCCAGCAGCGTACAGGGGGCGCAGAACGAGCAGTACTTC.

V and J are TRBV5-1 and TRBJ1-2; D perhaps matches TRBD1 (6 bases). Germline CDR1 reads SGHRS; CDR2 reads YFSETQ. This CDR3 has 13 residues. The V end was cut by 4 bases, the J end by 3 bases, with 10 bases between. The CDR3 reads CASSARQDYGYTF. The CDR3 nucleotides read TGCGCCAGCAGCGCGCGACAGGACTATGGCTACACCTTC.

The chain couples TRBV10-3 to TRBJ1-1; 7 nucleotides agree with TRBD1. V dropped 5 bases and J dropped 3; count of bases not matched to a gene: 3. Germline values: CDR1 ENHRY, CDR2 SYGVKD. The CDR3 has 13 amino acids. CDR3 nucleotide sequence: TGTGCCATCAGTACTACAGGGGACACTGAAGCTTTCTTT. Protein: CAISTTGDTEAFF.

This clone has just a few counts. This chain links TRBV7-3 with TRBJ2-7, with a tentative D call TRBD1 (6 bases). This CDR3 is built from 15 residues. CDR1 is SGHTA and CDR2 is FQGTGA in the germline V gene. The ends were cut back, 1 base at V and 1 base at J, with 11 bases in the middle. The CDR3 DNA reads TGTGCCAGCAGCTTAAGGGGGACACCATCCTACGAGCAGTACTTC. It is translated as CASSLRGTPSYEQYF.

This clone was recorded once. The chain combines TRBV28 with TRBJ2-7; 8 bases map to TRBD1. V lost 4 bases and J lost 4; bases outside the gene matches: 12. Per the germline V gene, CDR1 is MDHEN and CDR2 is SYDVKM. The CDR3 runs to 16 residues. CDR3 amino acids: CASSWGGGQGAYEQYF. In nucleotides, the CDR3 is TGTGCCAGCAGTTGGGGTGGTGGGCAGGGGGCGTACGAGCAGTACTTC.

The chain couples TRBV27 to TRBJ1-2; 9 nucleotides align to TRBD1. CDR1 MNHEY and CDR2 SMNVEV come from the germline V gene (reference sequence). J lost 8 bases, V lost 4 bases, and 5 bases had no gene match. CDR3 size: 13 residues. In DNA, the CDR3 is TGTGCCAGCAGTTCTGACAGGGGGGAGGGCTACACCTTC. It translates to CASSSDRGEGYTF.

The rearrangement uses TRBV19 and TRBJ1-3; 8 bases line up with TRBD1. The germline gives CDR1 LNHDA, CDR2 SQIVND (reference sequence). Trimming cost V 4 bases and J 0 bases; bases outside gene matches: 5. This CDR3 region has 16 residues. The CDR3 DNA reads as TGTGCCAGTAGTACCGGACAGGGAAGCTCTGGAAACACCATATATTTT. This translates into CASSTGQGSSGNTIYF. Full variable domain (outside the CDR3, taken from reference TRBV19 and TRBJ1-3): DGGITQSPKYLFRKEGQNVTLSCEQNLNHDAMYWYRQDPGQGLRLIYYSQIVNDFQKGDIAEGYSVSREKKESFPLTVTSAQKNPTAFYLCASSTGQGSSGNTIYFGEGSWLTVV.

V is TRBV5-1 and J is TRBJ2-2; D remains unclear. In germline, CDR1 is SGHRS, CDR2 YFSETQ. V dropped 0 bases and J dropped 0 bases, with 9 bases sitting between them. The CDR3 consists of 16 residues. The CDR3: CASSLAVGANTGELFF. The CDR3 DNA reads as TGCGCCAGCAGCTTGGCCGTAGGAGCGAACACCGGGGAGCTGTTTTTT.

V usage is TRBV29-1 and J usage is TRBJ2-5; D call uncertain. Trimming took off 6 bases at V and 5 bases at J, with 16 bases between the two ends. The germline CDR1 and CDR2 sequences are SQVTM and ANQGSEA. This CDR3 spans 13 amino acids. Written as DNA, the CDR3 is TGCAGCGTCGCTACTACCCGTCGGGAGACCCAGTACTTC. Residues: CSVATTRRETQYF.

The rearrangement joins TRBV20-1 to TRBJ1-5; D gene ambiguous. The CDR3 consists of 10 residues. Germline CDR1 is DFQATT and CDR2 is SNEGSKA (reference sequence). V lost 6 bases and J 12 bases, leaving 12 bases between the germline ends. This CDR3 is CSAKNRGQHF. The DNA for the CDR3 is TGCAGTGCAAAAAACCGGGGCCAGCATTTT.

This chain uses TRBV5-6 with TRBJ2-7; D remains ambiguous. The CDR3 spans 14 residues. CDR1 is SGHDT, CDR2 YYEEEE, per germline. Deletions cut 2 bases from V and 3 bases from J, with 12 bases between. The CDR3 loop reads CASSFWNSDYEQYF. In nucleotides, the CDR3 is TGTGCCAGCAGCTTTTGGAATTCCGACTACGAGCAGTACTTC.

A word on this clone: Other DNA sequences in the sample encode the same CDR3. The chain recombines TRBV5-1 with TRBJ2-3, with D possibly being TRBD2 (6 bases). Germline values: CDR1 SGHRS, CDR2 YFSETQ. The V end was cut by 3 bases, the J end by 1 base, with 9 bases between. The CDR3 runs to 14 residues. CDR3 in amino acids: CASSSSGGTDTQYF. The CDR3 nucleotides read TGCGCCAGCAGCTCTTCGGGGGGCACAGATACGCAGTATTTT.

The chain employs TRBV9 and TRBJ2-3; tentative D call: TRBD2 (5 bases). CDR1 and CDR2 from the germline V gene are SGDLS and YYNGEE. V lost 0 bases, J lost 1 base, and 12 bases lay in between. The CDR3 has 16 amino acids. The CDR3 bases are TGTGCCAGCAGCGTAGATACTATGCGGGGCACAGATACGCAGTATTTT. Its translation: CASSVDTMRGTDTQYF.

This clone was detected only once. Other DNA sequences in this sample translate to the same CDR3. The chain recombines TRBV5-1 with TRBJ2-1; D call uncertain. Trimming removed 0 bases from V and 0 bases from J, with 7 bases in between. This CDR3 contains 15 residues. Germline V CDR1 and CDR2: SGHRS, YFSETQ. DNA of the CDR3: TGCGCCAGCAGCTTGGGAGACAACTCCTACAATGAGCAGTTCTTC. Protein sequence: CASSLGDNSYNEQFF.

The V and J genes are TRBV5-1 and TRBJ2-5, with D maybe TRBD2 (5 bases). The CDR3 is 13 amino acids. Trimming cost V 0 bases and J 5 bases, with 8 bases left between them. Germline values: CDR1 SGHRS, CDR2 YFSETQ. CDR3 coding DNA: TGCGCCAGCAGCTTGGCCACGGGGGAGACCCAGTACTTC. Translated: CASSLATGETQYF.

The genes are TRBV28 and TRBJ1-2; possibly TRBD1 for D (5 bases). The CDR3 is made up of 15 amino acids. The V end was cut by 2 bases, the J end by 7 bases, with 17 bases between. Germline-derived CDR1 and CDR2 are MDHEN and SYDVKM. CDR3 residues: CASSLGGDRGFGYTF. CDR3 bases: TGTGCCAGCAGTTTAGGGGGAGATCGGGGCTTTGGCTACACCTTC.

The gene calls are TRBV6-6 and TRBJ2-7; D not resolved. Germline V gene data show CDR1 as MNHNY and CDR2 as SVGAGI (reference sequence). The CDR3 spans 14 residues. V was shortened by 2 bases and J by 6 bases, with 14 bases between the two germline ends. CDR3 sequence: CASSYGRWAAEQYF. The CDR3 DNA reads TGTGCCAGCAGTTACGGTCGGTGGGCGGCCGAGCAGTACTTC.

The chain combines TRBV30 with TRBJ2-7; a possible D gene is TRBD2 (6 bases). This CDR3 is built from 13 residues. The germline gives CDR1 GTSNPN, CDR2 SVGIG (reference sequence). The V end was cut by 8 bases, the J end by 6 bases, with 20 bases between. The CDR3 is CAGSEGPTPEQYF. The CDR3 nucleotides read TGTGCCGGCTCGGAGGGCCCCACGCCCGAGCAGTACTTC.

In its sample, this clone was seen once. The chain uses TRBV28 and TRBJ2-1; 8 nucleotides match TRBD2. J gave up 0 bases and V 10 bases, and 5 bases lay outside the gene matches. This CDR3 has 14 residues. CDR1 and CDR2 (germline): MDHEN, SYDVKM. Here the CDR3 DNA reads TGTGCCACCGGGGGGGGATACTCCTACAATGAGCAGTTCTTC. It is translated as CATGGGYSYNEQFF. The whole variable domain, filled in from reference TRBV28 and TRBJ2-1, reads DVKVTQSSRYLVKRTGEKVFLECVQDMDHENMFWYRQDPGLGLRLIYFSYDVKMKEKGDIPEGYSVSREKKERFSLILESASTNQTSMYLCATGGGYSYNEQFFGPGTRLTVL.

The V and J genes are TRBV9 and TRBJ2-5; 9 nucleotides align to TRBD1. With 0 bases clipped from V and 5 bases from J, the junction kept 11 bases outside the gene matches. Germline V gives CDR1 SGDLS, CDR2 YYNGEE. CDR3 length equals 17 residues. The CDR3 DNA reads as TGTGCCAGCAGCGTAGCGATAACAGGGGGCGCCGGGGAGACCCAGTACTTC. Translated: CASSVAITGGAGETQYF.

This chain connects TRBV5-1 to TRBJ2-1; D perhaps matches TRBD2 (5 bases). The CDR3 is made up of 15 amino acids. V lost 4 bases to trimming and J lost 9 bases, with 20 bases between them. Germline CDR1 and CDR2: SGHRS and YFSETQ. The CDR3 sequence: CASSPLDGERGEQFF. The CDR3 nucleotides read TGCGCCAGCAGCCCCCTGGACGGGGAGCGCGGTGAGCAGTTCTTC.

The V call is TRBV29-1, the J call TRBJ1-4; 7 bases agree with TRBD1. The CDR3 spans 13 residues. V gave up 4 bases and J gave up 6 bases; unmatched junction bases: 5. Germline V lookup: CDR1 SQVTM, CDR2 ANQGSEA. In nucleotides, the CDR3 is TGCAGCGTTGGAGGAGGGGGCGATGAAAAACTGTTTTTT. It translates to CSVGGGGDEKLFF.

V gene TRBV5-4 combines with J gene TRBJ1-3, with 10 bases matching TRBD1. Looked up from germline, CDR1 is SGHNT and CDR2 is YYREEE (reference sequence). After removal of 4 bases from V and 4 bases from J, the junction contained 5 bases not matched to a gene. The CDR3 runs to 15 residues. This CDR3 reads CASSGGTGVGNTIYF. CDR3 in DNA: TGTGCCAGCAGCGGGGGGACAGGGGTAGGAAACACCATATATTTT.